A single sample is the source of the 2 T cell receptor beta chains below, sequenced in a study of cytomegalovirus exposure and HLA in healthy donors. This PCR relied on a set of 60 Vbeta primers and 13 Jbeta primers. The protocol was immunoSEQ multiplex PCR, while the TCRdb copy is restricted to in-frame clones and leaves out a portion. The table lists 110,000 to 150,000 clones. The sequenced sample was PBMCs. The receptor set was obtained from a middle-aged man in good health and CMV-seronegative.

This chain joins TRBV5-6 and TRBJ1-6, with D possibly TRBD1 on 6 matching bases. Germline CDR1 reads SGHDT; CDR2 reads YYEEEE. The ends were cut back, 2 bases at V and 10 bases at J, with 13 bases in the middle. The CDR3 sequence is 14 residues long. The CDR3 sequence is CASSLSTGHSPLHF. The CDR3 DNA is TGTGCCAGCAGCTTATCTACAGGGCACTCACCCCTCCACTTT.

V and J are TRBV7-2 and TRBJ2-3; the D gene is possibly TRBD2 (5 bases). The V gene lost 5 bases and the J gene lost 1 base, with 13 bases spanning the gap. The CDR3 spans 15 residues. Germline CDR1 reads SGHTA; CDR2 reads FQGNSA. CDR3 region: CASSPGGRGTDTQYF. As DNA, the CDR3 is TGTGCCAGCAGCCCAGGAGGACGCGGCACAGATACGCAGTATTTT.